A single sample gave rise to the 32 T cell receptor beta chains below, sequenced in a study of blood T cell repertoires in COVID-19. Sequenced by immunoSEQ multiplex PCR; TCRdb stores in-frame clones only, minus some. The data contain around 500,000 clones, about 85% of them singletons. Sequencing input: PBMCs or T cells enriched from blood (not recorded which). These receptors all come from a woman aged 55-69 years who had recovered from COVID-19.

The chain couples TRBV6-4 to TRBJ2-3; the match to TRBD1 covers 12 bases. This CDR3 spans 15 amino acids. Germline loops: CDR1 MRHNA, CDR2 SNTAGT. J gave up 5 bases and V 10 bases, and 10 bases lay outside the gene matches. CDR3 sequence reads: CANKGGTGGKDTQYF. Here the CDR3 DNA reads TGTGCCAACAAAGGAGGGACAGGGGGCAAAGATACGCAGTATTTT.

This rearrangement joins TRBV10-3 to TRBJ2-3; TRBD2 aligns across 9 bases. V lost 6 bases, J lost 6 bases, and 7 bases stayed unmatched. The germline V gene encodes CDR1 ENHRY and CDR2 SYGVKD. This CDR3 contains 14 residues. The CDR3 loop reads CAIRTSGDKDTQYF. The CDR3 bases are TGTGCCATCAGGACTAGCGGTGATAAGGATACGCAGTATTTT.

J is TRBJ2-7 and V is TRBV9, with TRBD2 matching over 7 bases. CDR3 length equals 14 residues. The V gene end was trimmed by 3 bases and the J gene end by 7 bases; junction bases not matched to a gene: 10. Germline values: CDR1 SGDLS, CDR2 YYNGEE. In nucleotides, the CDR3 is TGTGCCAGCAGCGGGACTAGTGTCAGCGGGGAGCAGTACTTC. Amino acids: CASSGTSVSGEQYF. Full variable domain (missing parts from reference TRBV9 and TRBJ2-7): DSGVTQTPKHLITATGQRVTLRCSPRSGDLSVYWYQQSLDQGLQFLIQYYNGEERAKGNILERFSAQQFPDLHSELNLSSLELGDSALYFCASSGTSVSGEQYFGPGTRLTVT.

The V and J genes are TRBV6-5 and TRBJ1-4; D is uncertain. Germline CDR1 reads MNHEY; CDR2 reads SVGAGI. The CDR3 spans 14 residues. V gave up 4 bases and J gave up 3 bases, with 9 bases separating them. DNA of the CDR3: TGTGCCAGCAGTTTCAGGCGACCTAATGAAAAACTGTTTTTT. Its protein is CASSFRRPNEKLFF.

The J gene is TRBJ1-2, the V gene TRBV3-1 (or the pseudogene TRBV3-2); 7 bases are shared with TRBD1. Trimming at V came to 4 bases and at J to 4 bases, leaving 6 bases not matched to a gene. CDR3 length: 14 residues. Germline V gene lookup returns CDR1 LGHDT and CDR2 YNNKEL (reference sequence). CDR3 residues: CASSPMGQTYGYTF. CDR3 coding DNA: TGTGCCAGCAGCCCCATGGGACAGACCTATGGCTACACCTTC.

This chain connects TRBV13 to TRBJ2-1, with a weak D call TRBD1 (6 bases). The V gene's germline CDR1 is PRHDT and CDR2 FYEKMQ (reference sequence). This CDR3 has 17 residues. V gave up 3 bases and J gave up 6 bases, with 21 bases separating them. As DNA, the CDR3 is TGTGCCAGCAGCTTTCCCGAGGGCAGGGGTCCGATCAATGAGCAGTTCTTC. Its translation is CASSFPEGRGPINEQFF.

The gene calls are TRBV6-5 and TRBJ1-5; perhaps TRBD1 as D (5 bases). Trimming pared 8 bases from V and 2 bases from J, leaving 7 bases between. Germline V gives CDR1 MNHEY, CDR2 SVGAGI. The CDR3 sequence is 12 residues long. DNA for the CDR3: TGTGCCAGCGGACACCGCAATCAGCCCCAGCATTTT. It yields the protein CASGHRNQPQHF.

In DNA form, the CDR3 reads TGTGCCAGCAGTGGACTGCAACGAACAGATACGCAGTATTTT. It encodes CASSGLQRTDTQYF. V is TRBV2 and J is TRBJ2-3; D remains unclear. The V gene's germline CDR1 is SNHLY and CDR2 FYNNEI. The V end was cut by 4 bases, the J end by 3 bases, with 11 bases between. The CDR3 has 14 residues.

V gene TRBV5-5 combines with J gene TRBJ2-6; D ambiguous. This CDR3 is built from 16 residues. Germline CDR1 and CDR2: SGHKS and YYEKEE (reference sequence). Trimming pared 0 bases from V and 1 base from J, leaving 8 bases between. CDR3 nucleotides: TGTGCCAGCAGCTTGGTCCTTTATTCTGGGGCCAACGTCCTGACTTTC. Translation gives CASSLVLYSGANVLTF.

J is TRBJ1-5 and V is TRBV30, with D maybe TRBD1 (6 bases). Trimming took 0 bases from V and 6 from J, leaving 12 bases between them. There are 14 residues in the CDR3. The V gene's germline CDR1 is GTSNPN and CDR2 SVGIG (reference sequence). Here the CDR3 reads CAWSVTGLGQPQHF. The DNA of the CDR3 is TGTGCCTGGAGTGTAACAGGGTTAGGTCAGCCCCAGCATTTT.

The chain recombines TRBV5-1 with TRBJ1-3; no clear D gene. V was cut by 1 base and J by 8 bases, with 10 bases left in between. From germline, CDR1 is SGHRS and CDR2 YFSETQ. The CDR3 sequence is 13 residues long. CDR3 sequence reads: CASSLSGYDTIYF. The CDR3 nucleotides are TGCGCCAGCAGCTTGTCAGGCTATGACACCATATATTTT.

The rearrangement links TRBV9 to TRBJ1-1; no clear D. Germline V gives CDR1 SGDLS, CDR2 YYNGEE. CDR3 length: 14 residues. Trimming removed 0 bases from V and 5 bases from J, with 11 bases in between. In DNA, the CDR3 is TGTGCCAGCAGCGTAGGGGTTTCCGGGACTGAAGCTTTCTTT. It translates to CASSVGVSGTEAFF.

This chain connects TRBV27 to TRBJ1-2; D not resolved. From germline, CDR1 is MNHEY and CDR2 SMNVEV (reference sequence). The CDR3 runs 13 residues. V was pared by 3 bases and J by 2 bases, with 7 bases between. CDR3 sequence: CASSFGGNYGYTF. CDR3 sequence (DNA): TGTGCCAGCAGTTTTGGCGGAAACTATGGCTACACCTTC.

This chain joins TRBV19 and TRBJ1-2; D gene uncertain. Germline V gives CDR1 LNHDA, CDR2 SQIVND (reference sequence). Trimming stripped 3 bases from V and 4 bases from J, with 9 bases between. This CDR3 is built from 13 residues. DNA of the CDR3: TGTGCCAGTAGTATTATTTCTTTCTATGGCTACACCTTC. Translating gives CASSIISFYGYTF.

The chain employs TRBV5-1 and TRBJ2-3; D remains unclear. Trimming shortened V by 2 bases and J by 2 bases, and 9 bases separated the two germline ends. CDR1 and CDR2 (germline): SGHRS, YFSETQ. The CDR3 runs to 14 residues. CDR3 region: CASSLLRVTDTQYF. The CDR3 DNA sequence: TGCGCCAGCAGCTTACTACGGGTCACAGATACGCAGTATTTT.

CDR3: CASSPQVTSNEQFF. As DNA, the CDR3 is TGTGCCAGCAGCCCACAAGTAACTAGCAATGAGCAGTTCTTC. This chain connects TRBV7-9 to TRBJ2-1, with D maybe TRBD2 (5 bases). The CDR3 runs 14 residues. V gave up 5 bases and J gave up 6 bases, with 14 bases separating them. In germline, CDR1 is SEHNR, CDR2 FQNEAQ (reference sequence).

The chain couples TRBV10-3 to TRBJ2-7; D might be TRBD1 (6 bases). The CDR3 runs to 12 residues. The germline gives CDR1 ENHRY, CDR2 SYGVKD. V lost 2 bases and J 5 bases, leaving 7 bases between the germline ends. In DNA, the CDR3 is TGTGCCATCAGTGAGCAGGGGAACGAGCAGTACGTC. Residues: CAISEQGNEQYV.

The table lists this clone with a count of one. V gene TRBV5-6 combines with J gene TRBJ1-1, with TRBD1 as a possible D gene (6 bases). Looked up from germline, CDR1 is SGHDT and CDR2 is YYEEEE. The CDR3 is 15 residues long. Between the trimmed V and J ends, which lost 0 bases and 7 bases, there was a span of 16 bases. The CDR3 nucleotides read TGTGCCAGCAGCTTGGAGGGGCCAGGGGAAGGTGAAGCTTTCTTT. It encodes CASSLEGPGEGEAFF.

In this sample, this clone turned up a few times. The rearrangement joins TRBV10-1 to TRBJ2-7, with D possibly TRBD1 on 5 matching bases. V lost 4 bases and J lost 4, with 11 bases in between. CDR1 is WNHNN and CDR2 is SYGVQD in the germline V gene (reference sequence). The CDR3 runs to 13 residues. The CDR3 nucleotides are TGCGCCAGCAGTGGGCAGGGAAAATACGAGCAGTACGTC. Its translation is CASSGQGKYEQYV.

This clone was seen only a few times. J is TRBJ1-2 and V is TRBV21-1; the table assigns TRBD1, which was not confirmed against the DNA. TRBV21-1 is deemed a pseudogene. The CDR3 runs 12 residues. CDR3 sequence: CASSKGGAGYTF. The CDR3 DNA reads TGTGCCAGCAGCAAAGGGGGCGCTGGCTACACCTTC.

This chain links TRBV2 with TRBJ1-1, with 7 bases that match TRBD1. This CDR3 region has 17 residues. In germline, CDR1 is SNHLY, CDR2 FYNNEI. With 7 bases clipped from V and 4 bases from J, the junction kept 18 bases outside the gene matches. The CDR3 sequence: CASNRDLATGWGTEAFF. The CDR3, as DNA: TGTGCCAGCAACCGAGACCTAGCGACAGGGTGGGGCACTGAAGCTTTCTTT.

This clone was seen only a few times. The chain recombines TRBV5-1 with TRBJ1-5; no reliable D call. Deletions cut 0 bases from V and 7 bases from J, with 8 bases between. The V gene's germline CDR1 is SGHRS and CDR2 YFSETQ. The CDR3 runs 13 residues. The CDR3 sequence is CASSLEGGQPQHF. The CDR3 DNA reads as TGCGCCAGCAGCTTGGAAGGCGGGCAGCCCCAGCATTTT.

This clone was seen only once. The chain has TRBV5-1 and TRBJ2-5, with TRBD1 as a possible D gene (5 bases). This CDR3 spans 14 amino acids. Germline lookup yields CDR1 SGHRS and CDR2 YFSETQ. Trimming took off 3 bases at V and 3 bases at J, with 12 bases between the two ends. The CDR3 sequence: CASSSQGTKETQYF. CDR3 sequence (DNA): TGCGCCAGCAGCTCCCAGGGCACGAAAGAGACCCAGTACTTC. The whole variable domain, remainder taken from reference TRBV5-1 and TRBJ2-5, is KAGVTQTPRYLIKTRGQQVTLSCSPISGHRSVSWYQQTPGQGLQFLFEYFSETQRNKGNFPGRFSGRQFSNSRSEMNVSTLELGDSALYLCASSSQGTKETQYFGPGTRLLVL.

CDR3 protein: CASSPPGLNTGELFF. DNA of the CDR3: TGTGCCAGCTCACCACCGGGGCTGAACACCGGGGAGCTGTTTTTT. The J gene is TRBJ2-2, the V gene TRBV18, with TRBD1 as a possible D gene (5 bases). The CDR3 is made up of 15 amino acids. Germline loops: CDR1 KGHSH, CDR2 LQKENI. V gave up 0 bases and J gave up 1 base, with 6 bases separating them.

The genes are TRBV29-1 and TRBJ1-1, with D unresolved. CDR1 and CDR2 (germline): SQVTM, ANQGSEA. This CDR3 is 10 amino acids long. Trimming removed 4 bases at V and 6 bases at J, with 6 bases between. The CDR3: CSVGASEAFF. Written as DNA, the CDR3 is TGCAGCGTTGGGGCTTCTGAAGCTTTCTTT.

The V call is TRBV2, the J call TRBJ2-2, with 9 bases aligning to TRBD2. The CDR3 runs to 15 residues. The V gene's germline CDR1 is SNHLY and CDR2 FYNNEI. J gave up 5 bases and V 6 bases, and 7 bases lay outside the gene matches. DNA for the CDR3: TGTGCCAGCAGCGCGCGGCTAGCGGGGACCGGGGAGCTGTTTTTT. Encoded protein: CASSARLAGTGELFF.

The gene calls are TRBV6-5 and TRBJ1-2; D is ambiguous. CDR3 length: 14 amino acids. The V gene lost 3 bases and the J gene lost 0 bases, with 8 bases spanning the gap. Germline-derived CDR1 and CDR2 are MNHEY and SVGAGI. The CDR3 loop reads CASSYGGTNYGYTF. CDR3 bases: TGTGCCAGCAGTTATGGCGGGACTAACTATGGCTACACCTTC.

This clone has only one observation. The V gene is TRBV23-1, the J gene TRBJ1-2, with unresolved D. TRBV23-1 is labeled an ORF, and its function is uncertain. The length of the CDR3 is 14 residues. Deletions cut 0 bases from V and 2 bases from J, with 7 bases between. CDR3 DNA sequence: TGCGCCAGCAGTCAATCGGGCAGAAACTATGGCTACACCTTC. This gives the protein CASSQSGRNYGYTF.

This clone was observed a single time. CDR3 in DNA: TGCGCCAGCAGCTGGACCGGGACAGGGGGCTCTGGGGCCAACGTCCTGACTTTC. Residues: CASSWTGTGGSGANVLTF. The J gene is TRBJ2-6, the V gene TRBV5-1; 11 bases match TRBD1. Per the germline V gene, CDR1 is SGHRS and CDR2 is YFSETQ. The CDR3 has 18 residues. The junction had 5 bases not matched to a gene; V was cut back by 3 bases and J by 0 bases.

The chain links TRBV24-1 to TRBJ2-1, with a possible D match to TRBD2 (6 bases). The ends were cut back, 5 bases at V and 9 bases at J, with 10 bases in the middle. The germline CDR1 and CDR2 sequences are KGHDR and SFDVKD. The CDR3 length is 12 residues. DNA for the CDR3: TGTGCCACCAGTGGCGGGGTGAGTGAGCAGTTCTTC. Translated: CATSGGVSEQFF.

The chain employs TRBV3-1 (or the pseudogene TRBV3-2) and TRBJ1-1, with 7 nucleotides matching TRBD1. The CDR3 sequence is 14 residues long. Losses at the gene ends were 2 bases for V and 4 bases for J; bases not matched to a gene: 4. Looked up from germline, CDR1 is LGHDT and CDR2 is YNNKEL (reference sequence). The CDR3 DNA follows: TGTGCCAGCAGCCAAAAGTCAGGGGGCACTGAAGCTTTCTTT. Protein product: CASSQKSGGTEAFF.

This clone was counted once. The V call is TRBV5-1, the J call TRBJ2-5; tentative D call: TRBD2 (5 bases). Trimming removed 4 bases from V and 2 bases from J, with 15 bases in between. Germline values: CDR1 SGHRS, CDR2 YFSETQ. The CDR3 consists of 15 residues. CDR3 amino acids: CASSPRGGSQETQYF. Here the CDR3 DNA reads TGCGCCAGCAGCCCCCGCGGCGGGTCTCAAGAGACCCAGTACTTC.